This T cell receptor beta chain originates from a study of identical twins. Overall study results and limits: Twin-shared out-of-frame alpha sequences showed excess low generation probability.

MiXCR, run by TCRdb on the 5' RACE reads, gives a single entry per CDR3 protein. Of approximately 600,000 distinct CDR3 sequences listed, 9.5% to 10% were seen once; the top ten hold under 3.5%. This clonotype has a count of ten or more. What it binds is unknown. Germline assignment: CDR1 SEHNR and CDR2 FQNEAQ (reference sequence). This CDR3 contains 15 residues. J was trimmed by 9 bases and V by 5 bases; bases with no gene match: 9. This sample was shared with a second study, whose subject was yellow fever vaccine responses in identical twins.

The sample taken for sequencing was PBMCs. The V call is TRBV7-9, the J call TRBJ2-3; TRBD2 matches at 12 bases. The receptor was derived from a woman aged 18-29 years in good health. CDR3 sequence: CASSESTGTSGTQYF. The CDR3 DNA is TGTGCCAGCAGCGAATCCACCGGGACTAGCGGGACGCAGTATTTT.